This T cell receptor beta chain originates from a study of cytomegalovirus exposure and HLA in healthy donors. Whole-study results and caveats: In an earlier analysis, productive rearrangement rates for most beta V segments clustered near 87% or 30%.

60 Vbeta and 13 Jbeta primers were used in PCR. TCRdb's copy holds only in-frame clones and misses some; the assay was immunoSEQ multiplex PCR. The sample carries 160,000 or so clones, over 75% recorded once. A remark on this clone: The target antigen is unknown.

This receptor was identified in a woman aged 45-60 years in good health and CMV-seronegative. Sequenced sample: PBMCs.

The CDR3 here is CASSYFGTVSYNEQFF. The CDR3 DNA reads TGTGCCAGCAGTTACTTCGGGACAGTCTCCTACAATGAGCAGTTCTTC. The chain carries TRBV6-5 and TRBJ2-1; TRBD1 matches 7 bases. J gave up 0 bases and V 1 base, and 3 bases lay outside the gene matches. CDR3 length equals 16 residues. Looked up from germline, CDR1 is MNHEY and CDR2 is SVGAGI.